This TCR beta chain is drawn from a study of T cell responses to AZD1222 COVID-19 vaccine. Study observations and caveats: Females outnumbered males among donors, who were mostly white British; clonal diversity was possibly underestimated. Unmutated variant regions are reportedly the target of nearly half of TCRs that are spike-specific. After the peak T cell response, and only then, were repertoires sampled.

Turning to this clone: Its specificity is unknown.

Repertoires were generated with immunoSEQ multiplex PCR, while TCRdb's copy carries only in-frame clones and drops some. Here the sample spans 100,000 or so clones, less than 95% being singletons. CDR3 size: 18 residues. Germline values: CDR1 LNHDA, CDR2 SQIVND (reference sequence). V shed 1 base and J shed 2 bases, with 18 bases lying between them. The specimen comprised peripheral blood, sampled on day 0 of AZD1222 vaccination. The V call is TRBV19, the J call TRBJ2-1; the D gene is possibly TRBD1 (5 bases). The origin of this receptor is an adult in good health. The CDR3 region is CASSIGGSIRAAYNEQFF. The CDR3 DNA follows: TGTGCCAGTAGTATAGGAGGCTCGATCAGGGCGGCCTACAATGAGCAGTTCTTC. The complete variable domain, with remaining parts taken from reference TRBV19 and TRBJ2-1, reads DGGITQSPKYLFRKEGQNVTLSCEQNLNHDAMYWYRQDPGQGLRLIYYSQIVNDFQKGDIAEGYSVSREKKESFPLTVTSAQKNPTAFYLCASSIGGSIRAAYNEQFFGPGTRLTVL.